These T cell receptor beta chains were read from a single sample in a study of blood T cells in healthy people across ages. TCRdb reanalysed the 5' RACE reads using MiXCR and keeps one entry per CDR3 protein. The table includes hundreds of thousands of distinct CDR3 sequences, over 20% detected once. The sequencing input was blood. The receptors originated from a man in his 70s in good health. The CDR3 runs from the conserved cysteine through the conserved F or W. A D gene is named only where the DNA matches it firmly. Rows may omit the clone size; those that give it use once, few, many or a size class.

CDR3aa: CASSLTAGAGGRHEQYF; CDR3nt: TGTGCCAGCAGCCTCACAGCTGGAGCGGGAGGGAGGCACGAGCAGTACTTC; abundance: few; len: 17; d_gene: TRBD2; v_gene: TRBV3-1; j_gene: TRBJ2-7
CDR3aa: CASDGQGGQPQHF; CDR3nt: TGTGCCAGCGATGGACAGGGGGGTCAGCCCCAGCATTTT; abundance: few; len: 13; d_gene: TRBD1; v_gene: TRBV6-6; j_gene: TRBJ1-5
CDR3aa: CASSWGTRGEPQHF; CDR3nt: TGTGCCAGCAGTTGGGGGACTCGAGGGGAGCCCCAGCATTTT; abundance: few; len: 14; d_gene: .; v_gene: TRBV12-3/TRBV12-4; j_gene: TRBJ1-5
CDR3aa: CASSTGLAAVQETQYF; CDR3nt: TGTGCCAGCAGCACCGGACTAGCGGCTGTTCAAGAGACCCAGTACTTC; abundance: few; len: 16; d_gene: TRBD2; v_gene: TRBV7-9; j_gene: TRBJ2-5
CDR3aa: CAGSLNDNYGYTF; CDR3nt: TGTGCCGGCAGCCTGAACGATAACTATGGCTACACCTTC; abundance: few; len: 13; d_gene: .; v_gene: TRBV3-1; j_gene: TRBJ1-2
CDR3aa: CASSFSPGLGGDSDTQYF; CDR3nt: TGTGCCAGCAGCTTTTCCCCAGGGTTAGGGGGCGACTCAGATACGCAGTATTTT; abundance: few; len: 18; d_gene: TRBD1; v_gene: TRBV7-9; j_gene: TRBJ2-3
CDR3aa: CASNRQGPLTGELFF; CDR3nt: TGCGCCAGCAATAGACAGGGACCCCTGACCGGGGAGCTGTTTTTT; abundance: .; len: 15; d_gene: TRBD1; v_gene: TRBV10-2; j_gene: TRBJ2-2
CDR3aa: CASSGDSFWSNTGELFF; CDR3nt: TGTGCCAGCAGTGGGGACTCCTTTTGGTCGAACACCGGGGAGCTGTTTTTT; abundance: .; len: 17; d_gene: .; v_gene: TRBV6-1; j_gene: TRBJ2-2
CDR3aa: CASSIDHETQYF; CDR3nt: TGTGCCAGTAGTATAGATCACGAGACCCAGTACTTC; abundance: .; len: 12; d_gene: .; v_gene: TRBV19; j_gene: TRBJ2-5
CDR3aa: CASSHGQELNSPLHF; CDR3nt: TGTGCCAGCAGCCACGGACAGGAGCTGAATTCACCCCTCCACTTT; abundance: .; len: 15; d_gene: TRBD1; v_gene: TRBV3-1; j_gene: TRBJ1-6
CDR3aa: CASRRGGEGIQETQYF; CDR3nt: TGTGCCAGCCGAAGAGGAGGGGAGGGGATTCAAGAGACCCAGTACTTC; abundance: .; len: 16; d_gene: TRBD2; v_gene: TRBV6-1; j_gene: TRBJ2-5
CDR3aa: CASSPTSGSGNEQYF; CDR3nt: TGTGCCAGCTCACCGACTAGCGGGAGCGGCAACGAGCAGTACTTC; abundance: few; len: 15; d_gene: TRBD2; v_gene: TRBV18; j_gene: TRBJ2-7
CDR3aa: CASSLSPGSKSEQFF; CDR3nt: TGTGCCAGCAGTTTAAGTCCGGGCTCCAAGAGTGAGCAGTTCTTC; abundance: .; len: 15; d_gene: .; v_gene: TRBV12-3/TRBV12-4; j_gene: TRBJ2-1
CDR3aa: CSVRRSGNTIYF; CDR3nt: TGCAGTGTACGACGCTCTGGAAACACCATATATTTT; abundance: few; len: 12; d_gene: .; v_gene: TRBV20-1; j_gene: TRBJ1-3
CDR3aa: CASSYVEGGDYEQYF; CDR3nt: TGTGCCAGCAGTTATGTGGAGGGAGGGGACTACGAGCAGTACTTC; abundance: few; len: 15; d_gene: TRBD2; v_gene: TRBV6-2/TRBV6-3; j_gene: TRBJ2-7
CDR3aa: CSVIAGTGLYEQYF; CDR3nt: TGCAGCGTGATCGCCGGGACAGGGTTGTACGAGCAGTACTTC; abundance: few; len: 14; d_gene: TRBD1; v_gene: TRBV29-1; j_gene: TRBJ2-7
CDR3aa: CASSRTRDSSKWPQHF; CDR3nt: TGTGCCAGCAGCAGGACCCGGGACTCCAGCAAGTGGCCCCAGCATTTT; abundance: .; len: 16; d_gene: .; v_gene: TRBV6-2/TRBV6-3; j_gene: TRBJ1-5
CDR3aa: CASSPPFQGRGYTF; CDR3nt: TGTGCCAGCTCACCACCATTCCAGGGTAGGGGCTACACCTTC; abundance: .; len: 14; d_gene: .; v_gene: TRBV18; j_gene: TRBJ1-2
CDR3aa: CASSRRDSSNEQFF; CDR3nt: TGTGCCAGCAGCCGACGGGACTCAAGCAATGAGCAGTTCTTC; abundance: .; len: 14; d_gene: .; v_gene: TRBV27; j_gene: TRBJ2-1
CDR3aa: CCAASGLGEKLFF; CDR3nt: TGCTGTGCTGCATCGGGCCTGGGTGAAAAACTGTTTTTT; abundance: .; len: 13; d_gene: .; v_gene: TRBV20-1; j_gene: TRBJ1-4
CDR3aa: CASTPSAGETQYF; CDR3nt: TGCGCCAGCACCCCCTCAGCGGGAGAGACCCAGTACTTC; abundance: .; len: 13; d_gene: .; v_gene: TRBV10-2; j_gene: TRBJ2-5
CDR3aa: CASSYAPGVQYF; CDR3nt: TGTGCCAGCAGTTACGCCCCAGGGGTGCAGTACTTC; abundance: .; len: 12; d_gene: .; v_gene: TRBV6-2/TRBV6-3; j_gene: TRBJ2-7
CDR3aa: CSARSPRIPRAYEQYF; CDR3nt: TGCAGTGCTAGGTCCCCAAGGATCCCAAGGGCCTACGAGCAGTACTTC; abundance: .; len: 16; d_gene: .; v_gene: TRBV20-1; j_gene: TRBJ2-7
CDR3aa: CASSPPTVEKLFF; CDR3nt: TGCGCCAGCAGCCCCCCGACAGTCGAAAAACTGTTTTTT; abundance: many; len: 13; d_gene: .; v_gene: TRBV5-1; j_gene: TRBJ1-4
CDR3aa: CASSPRTVANYGYTF; CDR3nt: TGTGCTAGCAGCCCGCGGACAGTAGCTAACTATGGCTACACCTTC; abundance: .; len: 15; d_gene: .; v_gene: TRBV2; j_gene: TRBJ1-2
CDR3aa: CASSSPGQGNIQYF; CDR3nt: TGTGCCAGCAGCTCTCCGGGACAGGGGAACATTCAGTACTTC; abundance: few; len: 14; d_gene: TRBD1; v_gene: TRBV11-2; j_gene: TRBJ2-4
CDR3aa: CSVDPGISNEQFF; CDR3nt: TGCAGCGTTGACCCTGGGATCAGCAATGAGCAGTTCTTC; abundance: few; len: 13; d_gene: .; v_gene: TRBV29-1; j_gene: TRBJ2-1
CDR3aa: CASSDTGGDEKLFF; CDR3nt: TGTGCCAGCAGCGACACAGGGGGCGACGAAAAACTGTTTTTT; abundance: .; len: 14; d_gene: TRBD1; v_gene: TRBV5-5; j_gene: TRBJ1-4
CDR3aa: CASKTSESTDTQYF; CDR3nt: TGCGCCAGCAAAACTAGCGAGAGCACAGATACGCAGTATTTT; abundance: .; len: 14; d_gene: TRBD2; v_gene: TRBV5-1; j_gene: TRBJ2-3
CDR3aa: CSAREVSSDEQYF; CDR3nt: TGCAGTGCTAGAGAGGTTAGTTCGGACGAGCAGTACTTC; abundance: few; len: 13; d_gene: .; v_gene: TRBV20-1; j_gene: TRBJ2-7
CDR3aa: CASTPKGRENEQYF; CDR3nt: TGTGCCAGCACCCCAAAAGGCCGGGAAAACGAGCAGTACTTC; abundance: .; len: 14; d_gene: .; v_gene: TRBV7-2; j_gene: TRBJ2-7
CDR3aa: CASSLGRGELFF; CDR3nt: TGTGCCAGCAGTCTGGGGCGCGGGGAGCTGTTTTTT; abundance: few; len: 12; d_gene: .; v_gene: TRBV12-3/TRBV12-4; j_gene: TRBJ2-2
CDR3aa: CASSLYSYGSGSYEQYF; CDR3nt: TGTGCCAGCAGCTTATATTCTTATGGTAGCGGGAGCTACGAGCAGTACTTC; abundance: .; len: 17; d_gene: TRBD2; v_gene: TRBV7-2; j_gene: TRBJ2-7
CDR3aa: CASRKDTNTIYF; CDR3nt: TGTGCCAGCAGAAAGGACACAAACACCATATATTTT; abundance: .; len: 12; d_gene: .; v_gene: TRBV11-1; j_gene: TRBJ1-3
CDR3aa: CASRAGTSGGMYQETQYF; CDR3nt: TGTGCCAGCAGGGCCGGGACTAGCGGGGGGATGTACCAAGAGACCCAGTACTTC; abundance: .; len: 18; d_gene: TRBD2; v_gene: TRBV6-1; j_gene: TRBJ2-5
CDR3aa: CSGTGLAETQYF; CDR3nt: TGCAGCGGCACGGGACTAGCTGAGACCCAGTACTTC; abundance: .; len: 12; d_gene: TRBD2; v_gene: TRBV29-1; j_gene: TRBJ2-5
CDR3aa: CASRVAGGHYEQYF; CDR3nt: TGTGCCAGCAGAGTAGCGGGAGGTCACTACGAGCAGTACTTC; abundance: few; len: 14; d_gene: TRBD2; v_gene: TRBV28; j_gene: TRBJ2-7
CDR3aa: CASSLGAGIGETQYF; CDR3nt: TGTGCCAGCAGCTTAGGGGCCGGGATTGGCGAGACCCAGTACTTC; abundance: .; len: 15; d_gene: .; v_gene: TRBV7-9; j_gene: TRBJ2-5
CDR3aa: CASTLSGFSGANVLTF; CDR3nt: TGTGCCAGCACTTTGAGCGGGTTCTCTGGGGCCAACGTCCTGACTTTC; abundance: few; len: 16; d_gene: .; v_gene: TRBV28; j_gene: TRBJ2-6
CDR3aa: CSARDGGGGTEAFF; CDR3nt: TGCAGTGCTAGAGACGGGGGCGGGGGAACTGAAGCTTTCTTT; abundance: .; len: 14; d_gene: .; v_gene: TRBV20-1; j_gene: TRBJ1-1
CDR3aa: CSADSGRVYNEQFF; CDR3nt: TGCAGTGCTGATAGCGGGAGGGTTTACAATGAGCAGTTCTTC; abundance: .; len: 14; d_gene: TRBD2; v_gene: TRBV20-1; j_gene: TRBJ2-1
CDR3aa: CAGSPGMNTEAFF; CDR3nt: TGTGCCGGCAGCCCGGGTATGAACACTGAAGCTTTCTTT; abundance: .; len: 13; d_gene: .; v_gene: TRBV6-5; j_gene: TRBJ1-1
CDR3aa: CASSWTGASVGWTGELFF; CDR3nt: TGTGCCAGCAGCTGGACAGGTGCTAGCGTCGGCTGGACCGGGGAGCTGTTTTTT; abundance: few; len: 18; d_gene: .; v_gene: TRBV11-2; j_gene: TRBJ2-2
CDR3aa: CASSGSRLAGGVFGATGELFF; CDR3nt: TGTGCCAGCAGCGGGAGCCGACTAGCGGGAGGAGTTTTCGGGGCGACCGGGGAGCTGTTTTTT; abundance: .; len: 21; d_gene: TRBD2; v_gene: TRBV9; j_gene: TRBJ2-2
CDR3aa: CARSLDSGQETQYF; CDR3nt: TGTGCCAGGAGCTTAGATAGCGGGCAAGAGACCCAGTACTTC; abundance: .; len: 14; d_gene: TRBD2; v_gene: TRBV7-9; j_gene: TRBJ2-5
CDR3aa: CASSFTGPRSYNEQFF; CDR3nt: TGTGCCAGCAGCTTTACAGGGCCCAGATCCTACAATGAGCAGTTCTTC; abundance: .; len: 16; d_gene: .; v_gene: TRBV7-9; j_gene: TRBJ2-1
CDR3aa: CSARAGGNTDTQYF; CDR3nt: TGCAGTGCTAGAGCGGGTGGCAACACAGATACGCAGTATTTT; abundance: .; len: 14; d_gene: .; v_gene: TRBV20-1; j_gene: TRBJ2-3
CDR3aa: CASMGVGQKTQYF; CDR3nt: TGTGCCAGCATGGGGGTAGGACAGAAGACCCAGTACTTC; abundance: .; len: 13; d_gene: .; v_gene: TRBV2; j_gene: TRBJ2-5
CDR3aa: CSAAASGYSYEQYF; CDR3nt: TGCAGTGCAGCAGCTAGCGGATACTCCTACGAGCAGTACTTC; abundance: .; len: 14; d_gene: TRBD2; v_gene: TRBV20-1; j_gene: TRBJ2-7
CDR3aa: CASSTNIQETQYF; CDR3nt: TGCGCCAGCAGTACGAATATCCAAGAGACCCAGTACTTC; abundance: few; len: 13; d_gene: .; v_gene: TRBV5-1; j_gene: TRBJ2-5
CDR3aa: CASSESERRASTDTQYF; CDR3nt: TGTGCCAGCAGTGAATCAGAGCGGAGGGCGAGCACAGATACGCAGTATTTT; abundance: .; len: 17; d_gene: .; v_gene: TRBV25-1; j_gene: TRBJ2-3
CDR3aa: CASSPSQVVGTQYF; CDR3nt: TGTGCCAGCAGCCCCTCCCAAGTGGTGGGTACGCAGTATTTT; abundance: few; len: 14; d_gene: .; v_gene: TRBV5-6; j_gene: TRBJ2-3
CDR3aa: CASSPGTGDGETQYF; CDR3nt: TGTGCCAGCAGCCCCGGGACAGGAGATGGAGAGACTCAGTACTTC; abundance: .; len: 15; d_gene: TRBD1; v_gene: TRBV7-2; j_gene: TRBJ2-5
CDR3aa: CASSEDSYSYNEQFF; CDR3nt: TGTGCCAGCAGTGAGGACAGCTACTCCTACAATGAGCAGTTCTTC; abundance: .; len: 15; d_gene: .; v_gene: TRBV2; j_gene: TRBJ2-1